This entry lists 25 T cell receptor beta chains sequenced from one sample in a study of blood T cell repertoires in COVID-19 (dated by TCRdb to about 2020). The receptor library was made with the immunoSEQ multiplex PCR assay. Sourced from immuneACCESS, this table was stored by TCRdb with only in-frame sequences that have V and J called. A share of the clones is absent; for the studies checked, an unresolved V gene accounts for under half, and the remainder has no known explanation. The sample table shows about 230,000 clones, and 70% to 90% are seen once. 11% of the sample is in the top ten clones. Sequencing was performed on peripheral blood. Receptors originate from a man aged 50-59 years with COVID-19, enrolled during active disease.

CDR3 in amino acids: CASSSFRGPSGPPGELFF. The CDR3 bases are TGTGCCAGCAGCTCATTCCGGGGTCCTAGCGGACCGCCCGGGGAGCTGTTTTTT. V usage is TRBV11-2 and J usage is TRBJ2-2; TRBD2 matches at 7 bases. The CDR3 runs to 18 residues. Germline assignment: CDR1 SGHAT and CDR2 FQNNGV. J gave up 6 bases and V 4 bases, and 17 bases lay outside the gene matches.

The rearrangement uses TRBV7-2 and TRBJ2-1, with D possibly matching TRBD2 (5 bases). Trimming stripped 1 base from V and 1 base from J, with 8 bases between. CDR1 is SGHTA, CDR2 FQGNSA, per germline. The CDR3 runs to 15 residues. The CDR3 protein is CASSLGTRSYNEQFF. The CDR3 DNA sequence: TGTGCCAGCAGCTTAGGGACTCGGTCCTACAATGAGCAGTTCTTC.

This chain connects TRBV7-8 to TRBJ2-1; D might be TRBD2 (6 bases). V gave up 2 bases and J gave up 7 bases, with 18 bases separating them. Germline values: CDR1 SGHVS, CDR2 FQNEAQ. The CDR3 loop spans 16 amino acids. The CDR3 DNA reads TGTGCCAGCAGCTTAATCCGGGAGTCCGCCCTAAATGAGCAGTTCTTC. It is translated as CASSLIRESALNEQFF.

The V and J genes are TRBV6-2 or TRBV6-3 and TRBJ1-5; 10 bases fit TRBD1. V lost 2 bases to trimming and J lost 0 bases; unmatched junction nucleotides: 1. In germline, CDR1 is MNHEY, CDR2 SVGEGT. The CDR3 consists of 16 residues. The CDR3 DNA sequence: TGTGCCAGCAGTTACGGGGACAGGGGTAGCAATCAGCCCCAGCATTTT. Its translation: CASSYGDRGSNQPQHF.

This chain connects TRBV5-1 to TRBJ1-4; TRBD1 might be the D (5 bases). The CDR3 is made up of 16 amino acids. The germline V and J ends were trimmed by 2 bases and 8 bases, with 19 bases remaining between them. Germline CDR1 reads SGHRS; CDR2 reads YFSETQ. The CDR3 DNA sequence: TGCGCCAGCAGCTTTAACGGGCCCCCGGAGGGGGAAAAACTGTTTTTT. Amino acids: CASSFNGPPEGEKLFF.

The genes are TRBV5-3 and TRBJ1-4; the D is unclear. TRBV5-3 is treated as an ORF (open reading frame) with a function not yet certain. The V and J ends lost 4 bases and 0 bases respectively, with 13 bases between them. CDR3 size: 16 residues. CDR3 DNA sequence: TGTGCCAGAAGCCCGACACGATCTACAACTAATGAAAAACTGTTTTTT. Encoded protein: CARSPTRSTTNEKLFF.

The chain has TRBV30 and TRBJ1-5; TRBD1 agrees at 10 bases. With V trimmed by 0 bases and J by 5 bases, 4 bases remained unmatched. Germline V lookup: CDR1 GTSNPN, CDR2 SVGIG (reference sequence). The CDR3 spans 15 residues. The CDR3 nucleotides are TGTGCCTGGAGTGTAGGGGACAGGGGCGATCAGCCCCAGCATTTT. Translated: CAWSVGDRGDQPQHF. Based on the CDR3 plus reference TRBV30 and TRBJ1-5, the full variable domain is SQTIHQWPATLVQPVGSPLSLECTVEGTSNPNLYWYRQAAGRGLQLLFYSVGIGQISSEVPQNLSASRPQDRQFILSSKKLLLSDSGFYLCAWSVGDRGDQPQHFGDGTRLSIL.

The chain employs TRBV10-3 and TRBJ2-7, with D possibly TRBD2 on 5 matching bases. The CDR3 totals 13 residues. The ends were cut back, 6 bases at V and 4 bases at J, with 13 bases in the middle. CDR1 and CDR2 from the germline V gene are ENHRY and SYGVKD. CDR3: CAIRDSSGYEQYF. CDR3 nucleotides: TGTGCCATCAGGGACTCCTCAGGATACGAGCAGTACTTC.

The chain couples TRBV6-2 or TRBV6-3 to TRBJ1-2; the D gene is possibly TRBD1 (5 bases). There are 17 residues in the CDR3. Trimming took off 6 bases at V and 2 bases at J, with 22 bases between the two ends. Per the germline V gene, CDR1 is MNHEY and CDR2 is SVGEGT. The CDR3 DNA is TGTGCCAGCAGCCCCCCCTACGTGCAGGGAGGAAACTATGGCTACACCTTC. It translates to CASSPPYVQGGNYGYTF.

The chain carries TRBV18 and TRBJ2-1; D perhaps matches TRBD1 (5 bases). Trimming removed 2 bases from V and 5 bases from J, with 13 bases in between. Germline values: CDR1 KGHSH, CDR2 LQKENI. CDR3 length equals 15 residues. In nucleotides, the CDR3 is TGTGCCAGCTCACCAAGGGGTAGGCTTGACAATGAGCAGTTCTTC. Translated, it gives CASSPRGRLDNEQFF. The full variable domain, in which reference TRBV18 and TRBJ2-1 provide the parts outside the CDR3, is NAGVMQNPRHLVRRRGQEARLRCSPMKGHSHVYWYRQLPEEGLKFMVYLQKENIIDESGMPKERFSAEFPKEGPSILRIQQVVRGDSAAYFCASSPRGRLDNEQFFGPGTRLTVL.

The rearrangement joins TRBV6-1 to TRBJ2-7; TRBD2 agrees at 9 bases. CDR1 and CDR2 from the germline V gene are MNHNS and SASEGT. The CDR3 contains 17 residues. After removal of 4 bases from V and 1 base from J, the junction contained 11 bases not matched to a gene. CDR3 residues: CASSALAGGGPSYEQYF. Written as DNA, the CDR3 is TGTGCCAGCAGTGCATTGGCGGGAGGGGGACCGTCCTACGAGCAGTACTTC.

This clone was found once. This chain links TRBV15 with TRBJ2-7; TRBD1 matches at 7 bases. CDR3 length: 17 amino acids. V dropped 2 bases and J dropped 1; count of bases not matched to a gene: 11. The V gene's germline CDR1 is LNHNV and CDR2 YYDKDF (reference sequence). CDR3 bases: TGTGCCACCAGCAGACCCCTGACCGGGACAGAGTCCTACGAGCAGTACTTC. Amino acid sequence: CATSRPLTGTESYEQYF.

The CDR3 coding sequence is TGTGCCAGCAGCCTCCGGGACAGGGGGCATAATTCACCCCTCCACTTT. Amino acids: CASSLRDRGHNSPLHF. The rearrangement uses TRBV7-2 and TRBJ1-6; 12 positions match TRBD1. The V gene end was trimmed by 5 bases and the J gene end by 5 bases; junction bases not matched to a gene: 4. This CDR3 comprises 16 residues. CDR1 SGHTA and CDR2 FQGNSA come from the germline V gene.

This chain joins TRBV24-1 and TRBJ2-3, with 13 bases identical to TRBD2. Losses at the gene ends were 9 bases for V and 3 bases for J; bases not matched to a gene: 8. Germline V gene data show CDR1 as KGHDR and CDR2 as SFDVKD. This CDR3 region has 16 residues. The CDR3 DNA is TGTGCCACCTCCTCCGGGACTAGCGGGATAACAGATACGCAGTATTTT. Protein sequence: CATSSGTSGITDTQYF.

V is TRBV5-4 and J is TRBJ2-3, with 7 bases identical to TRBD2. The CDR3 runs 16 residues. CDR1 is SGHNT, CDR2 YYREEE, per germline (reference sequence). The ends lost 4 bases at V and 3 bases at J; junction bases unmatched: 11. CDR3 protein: CASSAVFGGTTDTQYF. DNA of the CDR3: TGTGCCAGCAGCGCCGTCTTCGGGGGGACTACAGATACGCAGTATTTT.

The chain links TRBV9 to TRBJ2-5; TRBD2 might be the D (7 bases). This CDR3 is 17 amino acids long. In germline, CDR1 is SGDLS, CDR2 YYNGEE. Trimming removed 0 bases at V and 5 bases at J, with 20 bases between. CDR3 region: CASSVGEGQWADETQYF. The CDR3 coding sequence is TGTGCCAGCAGCGTAGGGGAGGGACAATGGGCAGATGAGACCCAGTACTTC.

The CDR3 DNA is TGTGCCAGCAGCCTGAAGCGGGACCTACGGATAACGGGGACCGGGGAGCTGTTTTTT. Translation gives CASSLKRDLRITGTGELFF. V and J are TRBV4-2 and TRBJ2-2, with 7 nucleotides matching TRBD2. CDR3 length: 19 residues. V lost 4 bases, J lost 5 bases, and 19 bases stayed unmatched. The V gene's germline CDR1 is LGHNA and CDR2 YNFKEQ.

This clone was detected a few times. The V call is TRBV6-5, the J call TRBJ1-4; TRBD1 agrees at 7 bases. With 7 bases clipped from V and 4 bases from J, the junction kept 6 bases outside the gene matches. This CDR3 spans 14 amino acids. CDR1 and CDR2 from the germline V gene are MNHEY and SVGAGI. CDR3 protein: CASKTGDSNEKLFF. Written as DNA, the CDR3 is TGTGCCAGCAAAACCGGGGACAGTAATGAAAAACTGTTTTTT.

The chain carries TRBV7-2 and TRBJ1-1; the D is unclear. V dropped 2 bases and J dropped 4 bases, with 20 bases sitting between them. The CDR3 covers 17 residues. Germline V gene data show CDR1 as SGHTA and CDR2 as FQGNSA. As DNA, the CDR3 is TGTGCCAGCAGCTTAATTCGTGCCCGCGGTTTGGGCACTGAAGCTTTCTTT. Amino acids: CASSLIRARGLGTEAFF. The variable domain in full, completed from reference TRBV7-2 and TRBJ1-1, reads GAGVSQSPSNKVTEKGKDVELRCDPISGHTALYWYRQSLGQGLEFLIYFQGNSAPDKSGLPSDRFSAERTGGSVSTLTIQRTQQEDSAVYLCASSLIRARGLGTEAFFGQGTRLTVV.

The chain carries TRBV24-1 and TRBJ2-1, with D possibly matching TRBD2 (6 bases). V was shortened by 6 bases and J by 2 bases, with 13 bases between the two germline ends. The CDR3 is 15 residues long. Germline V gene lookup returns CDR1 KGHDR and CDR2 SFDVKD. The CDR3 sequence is CATSTTAGPYNEQFF. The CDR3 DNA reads TGTGCCACCAGTACGACGGCGGGACCCTACAATGAGCAGTTCTTC.

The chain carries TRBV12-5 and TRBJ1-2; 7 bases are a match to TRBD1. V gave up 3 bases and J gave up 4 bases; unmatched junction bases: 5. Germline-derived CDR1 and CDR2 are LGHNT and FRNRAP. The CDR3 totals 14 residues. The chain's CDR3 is CASGLAGGVYGYTF. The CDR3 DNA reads TGTGCTAGTGGTTTAGCAGGGGGTGTCTATGGCTACACCTTC.

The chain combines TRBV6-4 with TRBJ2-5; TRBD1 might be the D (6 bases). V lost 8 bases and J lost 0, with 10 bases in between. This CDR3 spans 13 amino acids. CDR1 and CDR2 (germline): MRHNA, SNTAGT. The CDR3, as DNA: TGTGCCAGCTGGGGACAACACCAAGAGACCCAGTACTTC. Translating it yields CASWGQHQETQYF.

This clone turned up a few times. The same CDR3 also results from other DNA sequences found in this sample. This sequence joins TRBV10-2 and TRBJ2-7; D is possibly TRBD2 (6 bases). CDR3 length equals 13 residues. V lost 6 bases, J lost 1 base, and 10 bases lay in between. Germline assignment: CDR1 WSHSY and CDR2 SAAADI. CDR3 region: CASSAGTSYEQYF. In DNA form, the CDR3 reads TGCGCCAGCAGCGCCGGGACTTCCTACGAGCAGTACTTC.

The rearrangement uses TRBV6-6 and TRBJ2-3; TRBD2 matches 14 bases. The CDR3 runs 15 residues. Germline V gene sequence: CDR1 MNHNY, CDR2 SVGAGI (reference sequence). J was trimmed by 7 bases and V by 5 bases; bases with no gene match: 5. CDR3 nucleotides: TGTGCCAGCAGTACGGGGACTAGCGGGGGACATACGCAGTATTTT. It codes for CASSTGTSGGHTQYF.

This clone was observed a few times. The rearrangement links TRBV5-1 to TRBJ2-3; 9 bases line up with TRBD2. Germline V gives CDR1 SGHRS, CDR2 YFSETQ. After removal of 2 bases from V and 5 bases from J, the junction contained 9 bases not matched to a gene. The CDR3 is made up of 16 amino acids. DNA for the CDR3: TGCGCCAGCAGCTTTCGGGGTAGCGGGAGTCAAGATACGCAGTATTTT. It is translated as CASSFRGSGSQDTQYF.